The clone carrying this TCR beta chain was observed a handful of times. The antigen is not known. The data originate from a study of T cells in Graves' hyperthyroidism and ophthalmopathy. For the study at large: Before treatment of any kind, peripheral blood was taken at initial diagnosis.

Exclusion of patients followed from uncontrolled infection, other autoimmune disease, pregnancy or lactation. Authors of the study amplified TCR beta CDR3 regions from RNA transcripts. First-round RT-PCR of the TCR CDR3 relied on the HTBI primer set. A single record per CDR3 protein comes from TCRdb applying MiXCR to the multiplex PCR reads. Counted here are fewer than 750,000 distinct CDR3 sequences, approximately 15% occurring once; the ten biggest clones make up roughly an eighth. The germline V gene encodes CDR1 SQVTM and CDR2 ANQGSEA. The V end was cut by 5 bases, the J end by 3 bases, with 16 bases between. The CDR3 sequence is 15 residues long. Whole-study findings and limits: Blood samples included most of the expanded thyroid clonotypes exceeding 0.001.

Sequenced sample: blood. The V gene is TRBV29-1, the J gene TRBJ1-4; D not certain. This TCR was recovered from a woman between 50 and 59 years old with Graves' ophthalmopathy. CDR3 coding DNA: TGCAGCGTTCTCATCTCTCGGGGTGCTAATGAAAAACTGTTTTTT. This encodes CSVLISRGANEKLFF.